One sample yielded the 15 T cell receptor beta chains listed below, sequenced in a study of blood T cell repertoires in COVID-19. Generated by immunoSEQ multiplex PCR, the TCRdb table keeps only in-frame clones and is missing some. Here the sample spans fewer than 400,000 clones, under 90% being singletons. Sequenced sample: PBMCs or T cells enriched from blood (not recorded which). All receptors derive from a woman aged 30 to 39 who had recovered from COVID-19.

The chain joins TRBV19 to TRBJ1-3; tentatively, D is TRBD1 (5 bases). From germline, CDR1 is LNHDA and CDR2 SQIVND (reference sequence). Trimming stripped 5 bases from V and 3 bases from J, with 23 bases between. The CDR3 is 18 residues long. The CDR3 nucleotides read TGTGCCAGTAGTTCCCAACCAGGGTCTTCGGTTTTTGGAAACACCATATATTTT. Translating gives CASSSQPGSSVFGNTIYF.

The V gene is TRBV7-9, the J gene TRBJ1-1; maybe TRBD1 (5 bases). V was cut by 0 bases and J by 2 bases, with 13 bases left in between. CDR3 length: 16 residues. Germline values: CDR1 SEHNR, CDR2 FQNEAQ (reference sequence). The CDR3, as DNA: TGTGCCAGCAGCTTAGCCCGGGACTCCATTAACACTGAAGCTTTCTTT. It specifies CASSLARDSINTEAFF.

This chain links TRBV9 with TRBJ2-3, with TRBD2 matching 7 bases. J gave up 4 bases and V 0 bases, and 5 bases lay outside the gene matches. Per germline, CDR1 SGDLS and CDR2 YYNGEE. The CDR3 is 15 amino acids. The CDR3 DNA reads as TGTGCCAGCAGCGTAGATGTGCGGGAGTCAGATACGCAGTATTTT. It yields the protein CASSVDVRESDTQYF.

This clone was seen once. The genes are TRBV4-3 and TRBJ2-2; TRBD2 matches at 9 bases. Unmatched junction bases numbered 6, after V lost 4 bases and J lost 6 bases. The CDR3 extends over 15 amino acids. From germline, CDR1 is LGHNA and CDR2 YSLEER. CDR3 amino acids: CASSLRGGAAGELFF. Written as DNA, the CDR3 is TGCGCCAGCAGCCTCCGCGGGGGGGCCGCCGGGGAGCTGTTTTTT.

The rearrangement links TRBV19 to TRBJ2-2, with 8 bases matching TRBD1. The CDR3 length is 16 residues. Looked up from germline, CDR1 is LNHDA and CDR2 is SQIVND (reference sequence). The V gene end was trimmed by 6 bases and the J gene end by 2 bases; junction bases not matched to a gene: 8. The chain's CDR3 is CASRRQGAKNTGELFF. CDR3 nucleotides: TGTGCCAGTAGACGCCAGGGGGCGAAAAACACCGGGGAGCTGTTTTTT.

This chain uses TRBV6-1 with TRBJ1-2, with D maybe TRBD1 (5 bases). The V gene lost 3 bases and the J gene lost 1 base, with 15 bases spanning the gap. The germline V gene has CDR1 MNHNS and CDR2 SASEGT. The CDR3 loop spans 16 amino acids. CDR3: CASSDHRTPYNYGYTF. CDR3 nucleotides: TGTGCCAGCAGTGACCACAGGACCCCGTATAACTATGGCTACACCTTC.

The chain uses TRBV5-1 and TRBJ2-1; 8 positions agree with TRBD1. This CDR3 spans 13 amino acids. Looked up from germline, CDR1 is SGHRS and CDR2 is YFSETQ. The ends lost 5 bases at V and 12 bases at J; junction bases unmatched: 10. The CDR3 reads CASSRWVGQGQFF. Here the CDR3 DNA reads TGCGCCAGCAGTCGTTGGGTAGGACAGGGGCAGTTCTTC.

The table lists this clone with a count of one. The chain couples TRBV2 to TRBJ2-3, with 9 bases fitting TRBD2. The CDR3 runs 16 residues. Trimming cost V 9 bases and J 5 bases; bases outside gene matches: 15. Germline CDR1 SNHLY, CDR2 FYNNEI. The CDR3 region is CARGGGGAEFVDTQYF. CDR3 nucleotides: TGTGCCAGAGGTGGCGGGGGGGCGGAATTTGTAGATACGCAGTATTTT.

The V and J genes are TRBV5-5 and TRBJ1-1, with D possibly being TRBD1 (6 bases). This CDR3 contains 17 residues. Germline CDR1 SGHKS, CDR2 YYEKEE (reference sequence). Trimming shortened V by 3 bases and J by 1 base, and 19 bases separated the two germline ends. The CDR3 coding sequence is TGTGCCAGCAGCTCGCAACCAGGGGAATCGGGGAACACTGAAGCTTTCTTT. Translation: CASSSQPGESGNTEAFF.

The chain combines TRBV28 with TRBJ2-7; D possibly corresponds to TRBD2 (5 bases). Trimming took off 6 bases at V and 3 bases at J, with 18 bases between the two ends. CDR3 size: 15 residues. Germline V gives CDR1 MDHEN, CDR2 SYDVKM. The CDR3 protein is CASSLNGLGNYEQYF. The CDR3, as DNA: TGTGCCAGCAGCCTCAACGGACTCGGGAACTACGAGCAGTACTTC.

The J gene is TRBJ1-2, the V gene TRBV10-3, with D uncertain. With 2 bases removed from V and 4 bases from J, the gap between germline ends came to 11 bases. This CDR3 is 14 amino acids long. Germline V gives CDR1 ENHRY, CDR2 SYGVKD. The DNA of the CDR3 is TGTGCCATCAGTGAGGGGCGGGGAGCCTATGGCTACACCTTC. This gives the protein CAISEGRGAYGYTF.

There are a few counts of this clone. The chain combines TRBV12-5 with TRBJ2-7, with D perhaps matching TRBD1 (6 bases). V lost 1 base and J 3 bases, leaving 7 bases between the germline ends. The CDR3 consists of 13 residues. Per the germline V gene, CDR1 is LGHNT and CDR2 is FRNRAP. The CDR3 sequence: CASGLDRDYEQYF. The CDR3 DNA reads as TGTGCTAGTGGTTTGGACAGGGACTACGAGCAGTACTTC.

The V gene is TRBV30, the J gene TRBJ1-1, with D unresolved. Trimming removed 8 bases at V and 3 bases at J, with 13 bases between. Germline CDR1 is GTSNPN and CDR2 is SVGIG (reference sequence). This CDR3 is 12 amino acids long. For the CDR3, the DNA is TGTGCCGGCCTTGTCTCTGACACTGAAGCTTTCTTT. Translation gives CAGLVSDTEAFF.

The CDR3 loop reads CANPDRESNQPQHF. CDR3 nucleotide sequence: TGTGCCAACCCAGACAGGGAGAGCAATCAGCCCCAGCATTTT. This rearrangement joins TRBV7-3 to TRBJ1-5; 7 bases are shared with TRBD1. The CDR3 sequence is 14 residues long. The germline V gene has CDR1 SGHTA and CDR2 FQGTGA. After removal of 10 bases from V and 1 base from J, the junction contained 7 bases not matched to a gene.

The chain combines TRBV11-2 with TRBJ2-7; D may be TRBD2 (6 bases). The germline V gene encodes CDR1 SGHAT and CDR2 FQNNGV. Trimming pared 3 bases from V and 1 base from J, leaving 13 bases between. The CDR3 runs 15 residues. The CDR3 is CASSLGRWLSYEQYF. The CDR3 nucleotides are TGTGCCAGCAGCTTGGGGAGGTGGTTGTCCTACGAGCAGTACTTC.